This entry lists 22 T cell receptor beta chains sequenced from one sample in a study of beta chain features in type 1 diabetes. Reverse transcribing all isolated RNA meant expressed TCRB transcripts were sequenced. Profiled with immunoSEQ multiplex PCR; TCRdb holds only in-frame clones, not every one. This sample has about 360,000 clones; roughly 12% occur once, and the top ten carry more than 0.015%. Specimen: naive CD4+ T cells from blood. The receptors were sampled from a man younger than 35 in good health.

This clone occurred a few times. The genes are TRBV30 and TRBJ2-5, with 9 bases aligning to TRBD2. After removal of 5 bases from V and 4 bases from J, the junction contained 2 bases not matched to a gene. Germline V CDR1 and CDR2: GTSNPN, SVGIG (reference sequence). The CDR3 is made up of 12 amino acids. Here the CDR3 DNA reads TGTGCCTGGTCAGCGGGAGGAGAGACCCAGTACTTC. Protein: CAWSAGGETQYF.

V and J are TRBV5-1 and TRBJ1-2; D perhaps matches TRBD1 (5 bases). Germline V gives CDR1 SGHRS, CDR2 YFSETQ. The CDR3 length is 12 residues. V shed 3 bases and J shed 8 bases, with 11 bases lying between them. The CDR3 bases are TGCGCCAGCAGCTCGGAGGGGAGGGGCTACACCTTC. Translating gives CASSSEGRGYTF.

Here the CDR3 reads CASSPSEGGGGYTF. The CDR3 bases are TGTGCCAGCAGCCCTAGCGAGGGAGGCGGTGGCTACACCTTC. The chain couples TRBV4-2 to TRBJ1-2; D remains unclear. The germline V gene encodes CDR1 LGHNA and CDR2 YNFKEQ. The CDR3 loop spans 14 amino acids. Trimming stripped 4 bases from V and 7 bases from J, with 16 bases between.

The chain employs TRBV6-5 and TRBJ2-5; 7 positions agree with TRBD1. This CDR3 contains 14 residues. V lost 4 bases, J lost 2 bases, and 4 bases stayed unmatched. Germline V gene lookup returns CDR1 MNHEY and CDR2 SVGAGI. CDR3 sequence reads: CASSLGTAQETQYF. CDR3 DNA sequence: TGTGCCAGCAGTTTAGGGACAGCTCAAGAGACCCAGTACTTC.

The CDR3 spells CASSQLQGISDEQYF. CDR3 DNA: TGCGCCAGCAGCCAACTCCAGGGGATAAGCGACGAGCAGTACTTC. The V gene is TRBV4-3, the J gene TRBJ2-7, with a possible D match to TRBD1 (6 bases). This CDR3 spans 15 amino acids. V dropped 2 bases and J dropped 5 bases, with 16 bases sitting between them. Looked up from germline, CDR1 is LGHNA and CDR2 is YSLEER.

Concerning this clone: An end of the junction does not agree with germline; a read error may underlie this. The chain combines TRBV7-7 with TRBJ2-5, with 11 bases aligning to TRBD1. The germline gives CDR1 SSHAT, CDR2 FNYEAQ (reference sequence). The CDR3 totals 16 residues. The CDR3 DNA follows: TGTGCTAGCAGCCCCCCCGGACAGGGGGCCCGGGAGACCCAGTACTTC. This codes for CASSPPGQGARETQYF.

The chain links TRBV7-2 to TRBJ2-7, with 10 bases lining up with TRBD1. The V and J ends lost 5 bases and 0 bases, in that order; junction bases with no gene match: 1. The CDR3 has 14 residues. Germline loops: CDR1 SGHTA, CDR2 FQGNSA. The CDR3 coding sequence is TGTGCCAGCAGCCGACAGGGGGCCTCCTACGAGCAGTACTTC. Encoded protein: CASSRQGASYEQYF.

This clone came up many times. The rearrangement joins TRBV13 to TRBJ2-7, with D possibly being TRBD1 (6 bases). The V gene's germline CDR1 is PRHDT and CDR2 FYEKMQ (reference sequence). The CDR3 is 14 residues long. Trimming took 3 bases from V and 6 from J, leaving 15 bases between them. In nucleotides, the CDR3 is TGTGCCAGCAGCTTCTATCCCCGAGGGGGCGAGCAGTACTTC. Its protein is CASSFYPRGGEQYF.

This clone was found a few times. The chain has TRBV7-9 and TRBJ1-1; D gene unclear. The V and J ends lost 5 bases and 4 bases respectively, with 14 bases between them. The CDR3 runs to 14 residues. The germline CDR1 and CDR2 sequences are SEHNR and FQNEAQ (reference sequence). The CDR3 protein is CASSPRPVSTEAFF. The DNA for the CDR3 is TGTGCCAGCAGCCCGAGGCCTGTGAGCACTGAAGCTTTCTTT.

This clone was seen a few times. V gene TRBV19 combines with J gene TRBJ2-1, with a possible D match to TRBD2 (6 bases). The V gene lost 3 bases and the J gene lost 5 bases, with 14 bases spanning the gap. The CDR3 has 15 residues. The germline gives CDR1 LNHDA, CDR2 SQIVND (reference sequence). The CDR3 DNA reads as TGTGCCAGTAGTATTCAGCGGGTATTACACAATGAGCAGTTCTTC. This translates into CASSIQRVLHNEQFF.

This clone was detected once. The chain joins TRBV7-3 to TRBJ2-2, with a possible D match to TRBD2 (5 bases). The CDR3 sequence is 15 residues long. The germline V and J ends were trimmed by 5 bases and 0 bases, with 10 bases remaining between them. Germline V gene data show CDR1 as SGHTA and CDR2 as FQGTGA. As DNA, the CDR3 is TGTGCCAGCAGCCCGCTCGGGGCGAACACCGGGGAGCTGTTTTTT. This codes for CASSPLGANTGELFF.

The CDR3 region has the DNA TGCAGCGTTGTGGGCAGCTCGAACACCGGGGAGCTGTTTTTT. Its translation is CSVVGSSNTGELFF. The chain is built from TRBV29-1 and TRBJ2-2; D is unresolved. V was clipped by 4 bases and J by 0 bases, with 9 bases between them. This CDR3 has 14 residues. Germline CDR1 SQVTM, CDR2 ANQGSEA.

The V and J genes are TRBV30 and TRBJ2-7; 9 bases fit TRBD1. Germline lookup yields CDR1 GTSNPN and CDR2 SVGIG (reference sequence). Trimming cost V 3 bases and J 4 bases; bases outside gene matches: 7. CDR3 length: 14 amino acids. The CDR3 is CAWRGDRVTYEQYF. In DNA form, the CDR3 reads TGTGCCTGGAGGGGGGACAGGGTTACTTACGAGCAGTACTTC.

This clone was detected only a few times. This chain joins TRBV9 and TRBJ2-3, with 8 bases matching TRBD2. J lost 4 bases, V lost 0 bases, and 10 bases had no gene match. This CDR3 has 17 amino acids. Germline assignment: CDR1 SGDLS and CDR2 YYNGEE. This CDR3 reads CASSVDVSGRIPDTQYF. The CDR3, as DNA: TGTGCCAGCAGCGTAGATGTAAGCGGGAGAATCCCAGATACGCAGTATTTT. Full variable domain (rest looked up from reference TRBV9 and TRBJ2-3): DSGVTQTPKHLITATGQRVTLRCSPRSGDLSVYWYQQSLDQGLQFLIQYYNGEERAKGNILERFSAQQFPDLHSELNLSSLELGDSALYFCASSVDVSGRIPDTQYFGPGTRLTVL.

The genes are TRBV7-8 and TRBJ1-2; D is perhaps TRBD1 (5 bases). This CDR3 contains 15 residues. Per the germline V gene, CDR1 is SGHVS and CDR2 is FQNEAQ. Trimming removed 4 bases at V and 1 base at J, with 13 bases between. CDR3 nucleotide sequence: TGTGCCAGCAGCTCTCAACAGGTTTATAACTATGGCTACACCTTC. Translation: CASSSQQVYNYGYTF.

This clone was picked up many times. J is TRBJ2-2 and V is TRBV30, with TRBD1 matching over 7 bases. J lost 6 bases, V lost 5 bases, and 3 bases had no gene match. Germline V gene sequence: CDR1 GTSNPN, CDR2 SVGIG (reference sequence). The CDR3 is 12 residues long. The CDR3, as DNA: TGTGCCTGGGGCCAGGGGGCCGGGGAGCTGTTTTTT. Its protein product is CAWGQGAGELFF.

This clone turned up a few times. The chain uses TRBV11-1 and TRBJ1-4, with TRBD1 as a possible D gene (6 bases). The CDR3 length is 14 residues. V gave up 5 bases and J gave up 5 bases, with 12 bases separating them. CDR1 is SGHAT, CDR2 FQDESV, per germline (reference sequence). CDR3 coding DNA: TGTGCCAGCAGCCCGGACAGTTCGAATGAAAAACTGTTTTTT. It translates to CASSPDSSNEKLFF.

This clone turned up a few times. This sequence joins TRBV5-6 and TRBJ1-2; no clear D. V dropped 0 bases and J dropped 6 bases, with 6 bases sitting between them. CDR3 length: 12 amino acids. From germline, CDR1 is SGHDT and CDR2 YYEEEE. The CDR3 DNA sequence: TGTGCCAGCAGCTTGGTCGGGAATGGCTACACCTTC. Amino acids: CASSLVGNGYTF.

The chain combines TRBV4-3 with TRBJ1-6; D is undetermined. Germline V gene lookup returns CDR1 LGHNA and CDR2 YSLEER. Trimming removed 0 bases from V and 0 bases from J, with 12 bases in between. The CDR3 is 18 residues long. This CDR3 reads CASSQDRGGLSYNSPLHF. For the CDR3, the DNA is TGCGCCAGCAGCCAAGATCGCGGAGGGCTCTCCTATAATTCACCCCTCCACTTT.

This clone was seen more than once but under ten times. V usage is TRBV28 and J usage is TRBJ2-5; no firm D call. Germline values: CDR1 MDHEN, CDR2 SYDVKM. The CDR3 is 12 amino acids. The V end lost 6 bases, the J end lost 5 bases, and 10 bases lay between the germline ends. The CDR3 here is CASSLLLETQYF. The DNA for the CDR3 is TGTGCCAGCAGCCTTTTGTTGGAGACCCAGTACTTC.

This clone has just a few counts. The J gene is TRBJ1-1, the V gene TRBV7-3; TRBD1 is a possible D gene (6 bases). With 5 bases removed from V and 5 bases from J, the gap between germline ends came to 21 bases. Germline V gene sequence: CDR1 SGHTA, CDR2 FQGTGA. This CDR3 has 16 amino acids. The CDR3 DNA reads TGTGCCAGCAGCCTCCGGTCTCCAGGGGAAGGGACTGAAGCTTTCTTT. It yields the protein CASSLRSPGEGTEAFF.

This clone came up a few times. The chain is built from TRBV5-5 and TRBJ1-2; the D is unclear. Trimming removed 4 bases at V and 3 bases at J, with 13 bases between. The CDR3 is 14 residues long. The germline CDR1 and CDR2 sequences are SGHKS and YYEKEE (reference sequence). The CDR3 sequence is CASSLTNLDYGYTF. The DNA for the CDR3 is TGTGCCAGCAGCCTGACAAATTTAGACTATGGCTACACCTTC. Full variable domain (missing parts from reference TRBV5-5 and TRBJ1-2): DAGVTQSPTHLIKTRGQQVTLRCSPISGHKSVSWYQQVLGQGPQFIFQYYEKEERGRGNFPDRFSARQFPNYSSELNVNALLLGDSALYLCASSLTNLDYGYTFGSGTRLTVV.